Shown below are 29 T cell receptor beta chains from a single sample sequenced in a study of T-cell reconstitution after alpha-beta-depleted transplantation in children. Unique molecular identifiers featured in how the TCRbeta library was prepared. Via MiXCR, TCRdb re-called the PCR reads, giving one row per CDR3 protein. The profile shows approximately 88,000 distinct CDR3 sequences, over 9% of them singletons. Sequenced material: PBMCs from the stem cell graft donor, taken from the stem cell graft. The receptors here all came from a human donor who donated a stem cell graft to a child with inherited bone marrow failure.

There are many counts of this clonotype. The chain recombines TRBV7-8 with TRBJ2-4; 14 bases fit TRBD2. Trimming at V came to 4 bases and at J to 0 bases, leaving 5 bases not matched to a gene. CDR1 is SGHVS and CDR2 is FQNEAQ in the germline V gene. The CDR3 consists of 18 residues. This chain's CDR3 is CASSSGLAGALAKNIQYF. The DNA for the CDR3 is TGTGCCAGCAGCTCGGGACTAGCGGGGGCCTTAGCCAAAAACATTCAGTACTTC.

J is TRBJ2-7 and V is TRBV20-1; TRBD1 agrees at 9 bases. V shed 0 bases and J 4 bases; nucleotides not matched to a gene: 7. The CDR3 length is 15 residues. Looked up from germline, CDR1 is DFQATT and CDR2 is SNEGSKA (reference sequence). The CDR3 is CSARDQGQGIYEQYF. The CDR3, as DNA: TGCAGTGCTAGAGATCAAGGACAGGGGATTTACGAGCAGTACTTC.

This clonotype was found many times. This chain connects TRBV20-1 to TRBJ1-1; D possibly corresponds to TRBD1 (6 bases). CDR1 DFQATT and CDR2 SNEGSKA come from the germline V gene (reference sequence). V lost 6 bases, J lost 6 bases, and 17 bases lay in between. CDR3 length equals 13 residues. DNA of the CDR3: TGCAGTGCCAGTGGGGGGCGAGGGGCTGAAGCTTTCTTT. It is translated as CSASGGRGAEAFF.

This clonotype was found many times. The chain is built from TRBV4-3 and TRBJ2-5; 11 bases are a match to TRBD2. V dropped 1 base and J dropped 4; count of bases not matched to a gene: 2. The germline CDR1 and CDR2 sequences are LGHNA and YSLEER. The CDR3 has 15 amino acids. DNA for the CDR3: TGCGCCAGCAGCCAAGTACTAGCGGGAGCAGAGACCCAGTACTTC. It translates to CASSQVLAGAETQYF.

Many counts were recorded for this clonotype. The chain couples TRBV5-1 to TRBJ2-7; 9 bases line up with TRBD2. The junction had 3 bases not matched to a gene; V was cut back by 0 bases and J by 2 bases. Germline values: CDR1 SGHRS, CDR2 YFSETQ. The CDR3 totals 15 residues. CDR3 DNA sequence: TGCGCCAGCAGCTTGGCCGCGGGGGGGGCCTACGAGCAGTACTTC. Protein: CASSLAAGGAYEQYF.

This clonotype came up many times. CDR3 coding DNA: TGCGCCAGCAGCCTCCCTACAGACAATCAGCCCCAGCATTTT. Translation gives CASSLPTDNQPQHF. The J gene is TRBJ1-5, the V gene TRBV4-1, with no clear D. V was trimmed by 4 bases and J by 3 bases, leaving 10 bases between them. The CDR3 consists of 14 residues. The germline gives CDR1 MGHRA, CDR2 YSYEKL.

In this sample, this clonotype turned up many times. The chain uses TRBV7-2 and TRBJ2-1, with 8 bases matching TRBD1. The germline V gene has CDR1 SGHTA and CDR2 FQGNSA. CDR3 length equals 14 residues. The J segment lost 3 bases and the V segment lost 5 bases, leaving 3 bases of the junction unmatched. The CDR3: CASSRDRSYNEQFF. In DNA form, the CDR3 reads TGTGCCAGCAGCCGGGACAGGAGCTACAATGAGCAGTTCTTC.

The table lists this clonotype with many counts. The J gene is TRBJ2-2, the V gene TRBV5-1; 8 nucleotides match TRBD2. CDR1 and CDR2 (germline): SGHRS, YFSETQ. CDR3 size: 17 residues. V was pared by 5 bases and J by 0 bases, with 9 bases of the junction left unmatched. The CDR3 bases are TGCGCCAGCAGTCCTATTAGCGGGATTGCGAACACCGGGGAGCTGTTTTTT. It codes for CASSPISGIANTGELFF.

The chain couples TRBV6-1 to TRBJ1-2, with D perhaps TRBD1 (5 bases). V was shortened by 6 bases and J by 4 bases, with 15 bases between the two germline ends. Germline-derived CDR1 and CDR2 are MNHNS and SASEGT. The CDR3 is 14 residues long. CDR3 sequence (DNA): TGTGCCAGCAGGGGGGACGGAATGGGCTATGGCTACACCTTC. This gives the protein CASRGDGMGYGYTF.

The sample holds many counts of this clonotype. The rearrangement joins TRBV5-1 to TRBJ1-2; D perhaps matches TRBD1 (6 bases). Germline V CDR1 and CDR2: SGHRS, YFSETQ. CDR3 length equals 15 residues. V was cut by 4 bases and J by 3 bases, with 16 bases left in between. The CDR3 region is CASSRGGAADYGYTF. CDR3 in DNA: TGCGCCAGCAGCCGAGGGGGAGCAGCGGACTATGGCTACACCTTC.

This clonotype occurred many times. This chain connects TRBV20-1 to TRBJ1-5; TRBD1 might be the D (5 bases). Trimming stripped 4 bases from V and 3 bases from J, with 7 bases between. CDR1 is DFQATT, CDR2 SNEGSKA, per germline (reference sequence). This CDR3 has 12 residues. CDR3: CSATGNNQPQHF. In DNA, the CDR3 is TGCAGTGCTACAGGGAACAATCAGCCCCAGCATTTT.

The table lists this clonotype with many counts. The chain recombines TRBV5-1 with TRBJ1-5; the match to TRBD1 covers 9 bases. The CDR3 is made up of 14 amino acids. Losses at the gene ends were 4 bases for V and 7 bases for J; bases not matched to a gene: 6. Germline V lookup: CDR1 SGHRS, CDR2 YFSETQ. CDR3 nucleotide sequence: TGCGCCAGCAGCGCAACAGGGGGCGGCCAGCCCCAGCATTTT. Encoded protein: CASSATGGGQPQHF.

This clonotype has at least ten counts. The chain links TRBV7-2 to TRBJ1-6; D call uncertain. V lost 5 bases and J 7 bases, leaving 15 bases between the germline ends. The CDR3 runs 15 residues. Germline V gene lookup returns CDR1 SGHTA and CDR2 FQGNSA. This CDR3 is CASSPRSGRNSPLHF. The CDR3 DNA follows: TGTGCCAGCAGCCCCCGGTCTGGGAGGAATTCACCCCTCCACTTT.

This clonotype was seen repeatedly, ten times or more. The CDR3, as DNA: TGTGCCAGCAGCTTAAGACAGTTAGGAGACAATGAGCAGTTCTTC. Translation gives CASSLRQLGDNEQFF. V is TRBV7-9 and J is TRBJ2-1; possibly TRBD1 for D (5 bases). V was cut by 2 bases and J by 5 bases, with 13 bases left in between. CDR1 SEHNR and CDR2 FQNEAQ come from the germline V gene (reference sequence). The CDR3 is made up of 15 amino acids.

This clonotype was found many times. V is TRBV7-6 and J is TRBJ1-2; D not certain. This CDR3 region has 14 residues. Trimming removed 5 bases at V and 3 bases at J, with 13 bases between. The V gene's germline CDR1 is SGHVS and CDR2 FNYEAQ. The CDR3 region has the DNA TGTGCCAGCAGCCCTCTATCGGGCGACTATGGCTACACCTTC. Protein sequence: CASSPLSGDYGYTF.

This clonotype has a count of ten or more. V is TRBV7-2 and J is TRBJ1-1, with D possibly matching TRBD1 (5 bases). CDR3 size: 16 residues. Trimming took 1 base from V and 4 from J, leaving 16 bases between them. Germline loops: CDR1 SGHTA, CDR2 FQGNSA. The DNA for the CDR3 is TGTGCCAGCAGCTTAGTGGGGAGTGGGGCGGTCACTGAAGCTTTCTTT. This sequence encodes CASSLVGSGAVTEAFF.

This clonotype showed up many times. CDR3 DNA sequence: TGCAGTGCTGGGGACAGGGTGGAGCATCAGCCCCAGCATTTT. It translates to CSAGDRVEHQPQHF. The V and J genes are TRBV20-1 and TRBJ1-5; 9 nucleotides align to TRBD1. This CDR3 comprises 14 residues. Germline V gene lookup returns CDR1 DFQATT and CDR2 SNEGSKA (reference sequence). The ends lost 5 bases at V and 5 bases at J; junction bases unmatched: 7.

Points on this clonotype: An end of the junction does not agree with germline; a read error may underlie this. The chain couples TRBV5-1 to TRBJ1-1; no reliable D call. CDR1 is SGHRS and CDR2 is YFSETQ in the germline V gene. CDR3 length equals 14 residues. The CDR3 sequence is CASSVRAANTKAFF. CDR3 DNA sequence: TGCGCCAGCAGCGTAAGGGCGGCTAACACTAAAGCTTTCTTT. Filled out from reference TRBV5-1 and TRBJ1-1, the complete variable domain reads KAGVTQTPRYLIKTRGQQVTLSCSPISGHRSVSWYQQTPGQGLQFLFEYFSETQRNKGNFPGRFSGRQFSNSRSEMNVSTLELGDSALYLCASSVRAANTKAFFGQGTRLTVV.

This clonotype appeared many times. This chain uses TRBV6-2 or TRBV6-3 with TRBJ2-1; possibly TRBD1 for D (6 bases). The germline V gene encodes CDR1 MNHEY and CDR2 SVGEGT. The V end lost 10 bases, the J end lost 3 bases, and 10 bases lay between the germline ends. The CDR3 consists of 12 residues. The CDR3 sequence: CATRDIYNEQFF. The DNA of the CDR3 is TGTGCCACCCGGGACATCTACAATGAGCAGTTCTTC.

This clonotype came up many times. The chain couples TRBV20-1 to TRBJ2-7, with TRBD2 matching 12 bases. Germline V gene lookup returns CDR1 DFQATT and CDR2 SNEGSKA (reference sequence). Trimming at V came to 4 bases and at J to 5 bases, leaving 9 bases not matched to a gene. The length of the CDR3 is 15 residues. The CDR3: CSANDLAGGIDEQYF. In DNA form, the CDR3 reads TGCAGTGCTAATGATCTAGCGGGAGGGATAGACGAGCAGTACTTC.

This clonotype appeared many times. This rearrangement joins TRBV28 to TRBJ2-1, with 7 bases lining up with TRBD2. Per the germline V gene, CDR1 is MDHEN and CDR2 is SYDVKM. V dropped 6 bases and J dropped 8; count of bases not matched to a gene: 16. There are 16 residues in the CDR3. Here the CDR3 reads CASSIHAGRSADEQFF. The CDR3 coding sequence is TGTGCCAGCAGCATCCACGCCGGGAGGTCCGCCGATGAGCAGTTCTTC.

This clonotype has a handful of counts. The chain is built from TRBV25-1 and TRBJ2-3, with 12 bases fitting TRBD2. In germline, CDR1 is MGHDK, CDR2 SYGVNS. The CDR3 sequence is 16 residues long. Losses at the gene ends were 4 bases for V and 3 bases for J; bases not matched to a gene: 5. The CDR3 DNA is TGTGCCAGCAGTGCCGGACTAGCGGGGCTTACAGATACGCAGTATTTT. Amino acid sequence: CASSAGLAGLTDTQYF.

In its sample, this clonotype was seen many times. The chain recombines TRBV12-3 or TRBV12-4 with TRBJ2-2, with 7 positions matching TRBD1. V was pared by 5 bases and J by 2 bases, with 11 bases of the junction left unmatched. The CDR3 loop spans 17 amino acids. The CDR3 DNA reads TGTGCCAGCAGTCCTACCGGGACAGCGGAAAACACCGGGGAGCTGTTTTTT. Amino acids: CASSPTGTAENTGELFF.

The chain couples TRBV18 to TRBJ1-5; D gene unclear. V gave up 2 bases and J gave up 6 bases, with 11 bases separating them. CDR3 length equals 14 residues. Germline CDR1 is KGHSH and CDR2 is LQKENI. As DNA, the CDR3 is TGTGCCAGCTCACCAGGGGTTGGAGCTCAGCCCCAGCATTTT. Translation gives CASSPGVGAQPQHF. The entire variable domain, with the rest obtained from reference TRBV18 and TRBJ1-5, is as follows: NAGVMQNPRHLVRRRGQEARLRCSPMKGHSHVYWYRQLPEEGLKFMVYLQKENIIDESGMPKERFSAEFPKEGPSILRIQQVVRGDSAAYFCASSPGVGAQPQHFGDGTRLSIL.

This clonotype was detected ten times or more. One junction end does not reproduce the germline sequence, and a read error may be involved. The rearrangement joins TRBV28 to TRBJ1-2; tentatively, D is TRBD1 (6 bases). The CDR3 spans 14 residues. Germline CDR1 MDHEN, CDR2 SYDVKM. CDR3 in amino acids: CASSFGGRVYGCTF. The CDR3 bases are TGTGCCAGCAGTTTCGGGGGGCGCGTCTATGGCTGCACCTTC.

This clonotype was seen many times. Written as DNA, the CDR3 is TGTGCCAGCAGCGCCACCGTTACCGGGGAGCTGTTTTTT. This codes for CASSATVTGELFF. The rearrangement joins TRBV7-2 to TRBJ2-2; D gene unclear. Germline V gene data show CDR1 as SGHTA and CDR2 as FQGNSA. The CDR3 is 13 residues long. V gave up 5 bases and J gave up 5 bases, with 9 bases separating them.

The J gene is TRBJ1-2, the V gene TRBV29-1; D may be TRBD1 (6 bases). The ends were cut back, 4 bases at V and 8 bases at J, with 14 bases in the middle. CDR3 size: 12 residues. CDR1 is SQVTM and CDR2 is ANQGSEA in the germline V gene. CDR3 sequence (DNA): TGCAGCGTTGTTGTTGAGGGGGGCGGCTACACCTTC. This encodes CSVVVEGGGYTF.

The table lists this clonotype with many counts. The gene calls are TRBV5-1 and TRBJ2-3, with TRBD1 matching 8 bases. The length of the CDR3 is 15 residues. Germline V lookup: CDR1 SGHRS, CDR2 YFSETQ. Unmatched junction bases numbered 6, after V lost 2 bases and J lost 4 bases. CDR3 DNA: TGCGCCAGCAGCTTATCAGGGGGCGCGTCAGATACGCAGTATTTT. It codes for CASSLSGGASDTQYF.

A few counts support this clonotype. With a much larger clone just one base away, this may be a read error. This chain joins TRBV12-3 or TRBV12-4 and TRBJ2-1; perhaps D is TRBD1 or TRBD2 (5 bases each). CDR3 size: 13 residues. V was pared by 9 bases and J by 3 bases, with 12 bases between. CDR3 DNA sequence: TGTGCCAGTAGACGGGGCTTCTACAATGAGCAGTTCTTC. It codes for CASRRGFYNEQFF.